These T cell receptor beta chains were read from a single sample in a study of T cells of healthy individuals. Each CDR3 protein gets one entry after TCRdb re-called the 5' RACE reads with MiXCR. The repertoire holds 55,000 to 65,000 distinct CDR3 sequences, with 16% as singletons. These receptors originate from a human donor in good health. The CDR3 runs from the conserved cysteine through the conserved F or W. Each record gives: V gene, J gene, clone size, CDR3 protein. Some rows have no size entry. The others give once, few or many, or a class for an expanded clone.

V: TRBV29-1
J: TRBJ2-5
size: NA
CDR3: CSVVLQGPETQYF

V: TRBV20-1
J: TRBJ2-1
size: many
CDR3: CSARLLDRGINNEQFF

V: TRBV6-2/TRBV6-3
J: TRBJ2-3
size: few
CDR3: CASSYLGLAGPTDTQYF

V: TRBV29-1
J: TRBJ2-7
size: many
CDR3: CSAARRASSYEQYF

V: TRBV6-1
J: TRBJ2-3
size: many
CDR3: CASSEAGTDTQYF

V: TRBV6-1
J: TRBJ2-3
size: many
CDR3: CASSSRGPSLSEQYF

V: TRBV27
J: TRBJ2-1
size: many
CDR3: CASSLMGTANEQFF

V: TRBV6-1
J: TRBJ1-2
size: few
CDR3: CASSVGAYTNYGYTF

V: TRBV20-1
J: TRBJ2-2
size: many
CDR3: CSARVQGFGGELFF

V: TRBV3-1
J: TRBJ1-1
size: many
CDR3: CASSQDWSTEAFF

V: TRBV7-9
J: TRBJ1-2
size: NA
CDR3: CASVGTGDYGYTF

V: TRBV11-3
J: TRBJ2-2
size: many
CDR3: CASSPRGGAGELFF

V: TRBV5-1
J: TRBJ2-1
size: many
CDR3: CASASVAGAKMREFF

V: TRBV14
J: TRBJ2-1
size: NA
CDR3: CASSREQGYGQFF

V: TRBV27
J: TRBJ1-5
size: many
CDR3: CASSSKGSQTQHF

V: TRBV14
J: TRBJ2-1
size: once
CDR3: CASSQESSYNEQFF

V: TRBV3-1
J: TRBJ2-3
size: few
CDR3: CASSQVGTDTQYF

V: TRBV5-1
J: TRBJ1-6
size: few
CDR3: CASSRTGVNSPLHF

V: TRBV4-1
J: TRBJ1-3
size: few
CDR3: CASSRLGGGNTIYF

V: TRBV28
J: TRBJ2-3
size: many
CDR3: CASSFGGVTDTQYF

V: TRBV6-6
J: TRBJ1-5
size: many
CDR3: CASRGGAYQPQHF

V: TRBV4-3
J: TRBJ2-1
size: many
CDR3: CASSQRVIGNNEQFF

V: TRBV9
J: TRBJ2-5
size: many
CDR3: CASSVAGSQETQYF

V: TRBV24-1
J: TRBJ2-6
size: many
CDR3: CATSVSGANVLTF

V: TRBV10-3
J: TRBJ2-5
size: NA
CDR3: CAISELAGGVRGQETQYF

V: TRBV6-1
J: TRBJ1-5
size: few
CDR3: CASSQGRNQPQHF

V: TRBV20-1
J: TRBJ1-2
size: many
CDR3: CSASSSRGHYGYTF

V: TRBV6-4
J: TRBJ2-2
size: medium-sized
CDR3: CASSEAGDTGELFF

V: TRBV6-5
J: TRBJ2-5
size: NA
CDR3: CASRNRQEETQYF

V: TRBV7-9
J: TRBJ1-2
size: many
CDR3: CASSLAGQEPQVGYTF

V: TRBV2
J: TRBJ2-2
size: few
CDR3: CASTRDPGELFF

V: TRBV7-2
J: TRBJ2-7
size: many
CDR3: CASSATSGGSYEQYF

V: TRBV28
J: TRBJ1-1
size: many
CDR3: CASSFERSAGNTEAFF

V: TRBV2
J: TRBJ2-4
size: NA
CDR3: CASSTIRDQYF

V: TRBV12-3/TRBV12-4
J: TRBJ2-5
size: few
CDR3: CASSFFGRGETQYF

V: TRBV4-1
J: TRBJ2-3
size: few
CDR3: CASSQDRGTTQYF

V: TRBV5-4
J: TRBJ2-2
size: many
CDR3: CASSLYTGRDTGELFF

V: TRBV5-4
J: TRBJ2-1
size: few
CDR3: CASSLVLAGYNEQFF

V: TRBV7-2
J: TRBJ1-1
size: few
CDR3: CAEGGLNTEAFF

V: TRBV28
J: TRBJ2-7
size: few
CDR3: CASRSTGASSYEQYF

V: TRBV3-1
J: TRBJ1-2
size: many
CDR3: CASSQEGSFRADGYTF

V: TRBV7-2
J: TRBJ1-5
size: many
CDR3: CASSFRTGGNQPQHF

V: TRBV5-4
J: TRBJ2-2
size: few
CDR3: CASSPAARDRISGELFF

V: TRBV7-9
J: TRBJ2-5
size: NA
CDR3: CASRQTSGETQYF

V: TRBV20-1
J: TRBJ2-3
size: NA
CDR3: CSATQDYIYPQDTQYF

V: TRBV6-6
J: TRBJ2-3
size: few
CDR3: CASSETSGRFTDTQYF

V: TRBV3-1
J: TRBJ1-6
size: many
CDR3: CASSQRTGLGSPLHF

V: TRBV6-5
J: TRBJ2-7
size: many
CDR3: CASRGPRLAVYEQYF

V: TRBV30
J: TRBJ2-7
size: NA
CDR3: CAWSGGYEQYF

V: TRBV9
J: TRBJ2-7
size: few
CDR3: CASSARQGLAVYEQYF

V: TRBV6-4
J: TRBJ2-3
size: many
CDR3: CASSGTSGADTQYF

V: TRBV4-1
J: TRBJ2-3
size: few
CDR3: CASRPDPSPSQAQYF

V: TRBV2
J: TRBJ2-1
size: NA
CDR3: CASSERVGSYNEQFF

V: TRBV21-1
J: TRBJ1-2
size: few
CDR3: CASSKRQGPNGYTF

V: TRBV20-1
J: TRBJ2-5
size: NA
CDR3: CSASGGSTEETQYF